The next 27 T cell receptor beta chains were all read from a single sample in a study of identical twins. TCRdb re-called the 5' RACE reads through MiXCR, storing one row per CDR3 protein. This table has hundreds of thousands of distinct CDR3 sequences, about 18% appearing once. These records were also assigned to another study, of T cells expressing NK-cell markers.

What was sequenced was PBMCs. The receptors were sampled from a woman between 18 and 30 years old in good health.

This clonotype has only a few counts. CDR3 loop: CSALQTASNSPLHF. DNA for the CDR3: TGCAGTGCTCTCCAGACAGCGTCAAATTCACCCCTCCACTTT. The rearrangement joins TRBV20-1 to TRBJ1-6, with D possibly being TRBD1 (5 bases). This CDR3 comprises 14 residues. V lost 5 bases, J lost 7 bases, and 15 bases lay in between. Germline loops: CDR1 DFQATT, CDR2 SNEGSKA (reference sequence).

In regard to this clonotype: A junction boundary mismatches the germline segment, possibly from a read error. The gene calls are TRBV29-1 and TRBJ2-3, with 7 bases aligning to TRBD1. The CDR3 runs to 9 residues. Germline CDR1 and CDR2: SQVTM and ANQGSEA. The CDR3 DNA is TGCAGCGCCAGGCCCACAGGGGAATTT. Its protein is CSARPTGEF.

The genes are TRBV7-2 and TRBJ2-1, with D possibly TRBD2 on 6 matching bases. The CDR3 runs 17 residues. Trimming stripped 0 bases from V and 4 bases from J, with 16 bases between. Germline assignment: CDR1 SGHTA and CDR2 FQGNSA. The CDR3 DNA reads TGTGCCAGCAGCTTAGCGCCGAGCGCGGGGACGTACAATGAGCAGTTCTTC. Protein sequence: CASSLAPSAGTYNEQFF.

This clonotype was counted between two and nine times. This rearrangement joins TRBV7-9 to TRBJ1-1, with D maybe TRBD1 (5 bases). Trimming took 5 bases from V and 9 from J, leaving 16 bases between them. The V gene's germline CDR1 is SEHNR and CDR2 FQNEAQ (reference sequence). This CDR3 is built from 13 residues. CDR3 nucleotides: TGTGCCAGCAGCCCTGGGACGGCGGGGAAAGCTTTCTTT. Its translation: CASSPGTAGKAFF.

The CDR3 spells CASSIGTSGLEQYF. Written as DNA, the CDR3 is TGTGCCAGCAGCATAGGCACTTCAGGGTTGGAGCAGTACTTC. The genes are TRBV11-3 and TRBJ2-7; D might be TRBD1 (5 bases). V lost 5 bases and J 7 bases, leaving 18 bases between the germline ends. Germline CDR1 SGHNT, CDR2 YENEEA. The CDR3 has 14 residues.

This chain uses TRBV12-3 or TRBV12-4 with TRBJ2-2; D gene ambiguous. There are 14 residues in the CDR3. V lost 3 bases and J lost 6, with 11 bases in between. The CDR3 nucleotides read TGTGCCAGCAGTTTCGGGCACGAATCCGGGGAGCTGTTTTTT. Its translation is CASSFGHESGELFF.

The gene calls are TRBV2 and TRBJ2-7; 11 bases map to TRBD2. The CDR3 contains 15 residues. CDR1 and CDR2 (germline): SNHLY, FYNNEI. The trim removed 7 bases at V and 2 bases at J, leaving 7 bases unmatched. In nucleotides, the CDR3 is TGTGCCAGCACCAACGGGGGACTAGCGGCCTACGAGCAGTACTTC. Its protein is CASTNGGLAAYEQYF.

The CDR3 spells CASSLGSGGVDNEQFF. CDR3 bases: TGTGCCAGCAGCTTAGGATCGGGGGGGGTGGACAATGAGCAGTTCTTC. The chain carries TRBV11-2 and TRBJ2-1, with 8 nucleotides matching TRBD2. The CDR3 length is 16 residues. After removal of 1 base from V and 5 bases from J, the junction contained 7 bases not matched to a gene. Per the germline V gene, CDR1 is SGHAT and CDR2 is FQNNGV.

This chain uses TRBV7-3 with TRBJ2-2; D possibly uses TRBD1 or TRBD2 (5 bases each). CDR1 and CDR2 from the germline V gene are SGHTA and FQGTGA. The V and J ends lost 4 bases and 13 bases respectively, with 10 bases between them. The CDR3 extends over 11 amino acids. The CDR3 is CASSYGGMLFF. As DNA, the CDR3 is TGTGCCAGCAGCTATGGGGGAATGCTGTTTTTT.

This clonotype was counted only a few times. The chain joins TRBV30 to TRBJ2-5; no clear D gene. Trimming stripped 5 bases from V and 5 bases from J, with 12 bases between. CDR3 length: 12 residues. Per the germline V gene, CDR1 is GTSNPN and CDR2 is SVGIG (reference sequence). CDR3 loop: CAWDKYGETQYF. The CDR3 DNA reads as TGTGCCTGGGACAAGTACGGGGAGACCCAGTACTTC.

This clonotype was found many times. The V gene is TRBV6-6, the J gene TRBJ1-1; TRBD1 matches at 7 bases. V was clipped by 2 bases and J by 7 bases; unmatched bases: 4. This CDR3 contains 13 residues. Germline CDR1 and CDR2: MNHNY and SVGAGI (reference sequence). This CDR3 reads CASSYATGFEAFF. The DNA of the CDR3 is TGTGCCAGCAGTTACGCGACAGGGTTTGAAGCTTTCTTT.

The rearrangement joins TRBV5-1 to TRBJ1-1; a weak D match, TRBD1 (5 bases). Trimming removed 7 bases from V and 0 bases from J, with 16 bases in between. Germline loops: CDR1 SGHRS, CDR2 YFSETQ. There are 15 residues in the CDR3. The CDR3 reads CASAAFETVNTEAFF. The CDR3 DNA sequence: TGCGCCAGCGCAGCCTTTGAGACAGTGAACACTGAAGCTTTCTTT.

This clonotype was counted between two and nine times. The chain links TRBV12-3 or TRBV12-4 to TRBJ2-1; D is uncertain. V gave up 7 bases and J gave up 1 base, with 17 bases separating them. This CDR3 spans 16 amino acids. CDR3 coding DNA: TGTGCCAGCACCCACCATAAAAGCATTTCCTACAATGAGCAGTTCTTC. Encoded protein: CASTHHKSISYNEQFF.

V is TRBV7-2 and J is TRBJ2-7; D might be TRBD1 (6 bases). CDR1 is SGHTA and CDR2 is FQGNSA in the germline V gene. V was trimmed by 2 bases and J by 5 bases, leaving 22 bases between them. This CDR3 spans 17 amino acids. The chain's CDR3 is CASSLSLGTTKVHEQYF. The CDR3 region has the DNA TGTGCCAGCAGCTTATCGCTCGGGACAACGAAGGTCCACGAGCAGTACTTC.

The rearrangement uses TRBV20-1 and TRBJ2-5, with 11 bases identical to TRBD2. The CDR3 totals 13 residues. Trimming at V came to 5 bases and at J to 4 bases, leaving 3 bases not matched to a gene. Germline V lookup: CDR1 DFQATT, CDR2 SNEGSKA (reference sequence). CDR3 amino acids: CSALAGGIETQYF. CDR3 sequence (DNA): TGCAGTGCTCTAGCGGGAGGTATAGAGACCCAGTACTTC.

This clonotype was detected a few times. This sequence joins TRBV7-9 and TRBJ2-7, with 10 nucleotides matching TRBD2. The length of the CDR3 is 15 residues. Germline V gene lookup returns CDR1 SEHNR and CDR2 FQNEAQ (reference sequence). Losses at the gene ends were 2 bases for V and 7 bases for J; bases not matched to a gene: 8. CDR3 in DNA: TGTGCCAGCAGCTTACGGGCTAGCGGGAGTGATGAGCAGTACTTC. This codes for CASSLRASGSDEQYF.

This clonotype was detected a few times. The rearrangement uses TRBV9 and TRBJ2-1; 9 bases fit TRBD2. The germline gives CDR1 SGDLS, CDR2 YYNGEE. The CDR3 loop spans 16 amino acids. With 5 bases clipped from V and 6 bases from J, the junction kept 12 bases outside the gene matches. CDR3 in amino acids: CASSPQGIAGVNEQFF. CDR3 coding DNA: TGTGCCAGCAGTCCGCAGGGGATAGCGGGAGTCAATGAGCAGTTCTTC. Variable domain in full (rest from reference TRBV9 and TRBJ2-1): DSGVTQTPKHLITATGQRVTLRCSPRSGDLSVYWYQQSLDQGLQFLIQYYNGEERAKGNILERFSAQQFPDLHSELNLSSLELGDSALYFCASSPQGIAGVNEQFFGPGTRLTVL.

The chain couples TRBV20-1 to TRBJ2-1; TRBD2 matches 10 bases. With V trimmed by 4 bases and J by 8 bases, 8 bases remained unmatched. This CDR3 spans 14 amino acids. Germline lookup yields CDR1 DFQATT and CDR2 SNEGSKA (reference sequence). The CDR3 DNA is TGCAGTGCTAACCTAGCGGGAGACAGGTATGAGCAGTTCTTC. Protein product: CSANLAGDRYEQFF.

The chain combines TRBV29-1 with TRBJ2-3; D could derive from TRBD1 or TRBD2 (6 bases each). Trimming removed 7 bases at V and 4 bases at J, with 15 bases between. The CDR3 has 13 amino acids. Germline CDR1 and CDR2: SQVTM and ANQGSEA. The CDR3 here is CSARGAYADTQYF. The DNA of the CDR3 is TGCAGCGCTAGGGGGGCCTACGCAGATACGCAGTATTTT.

The J gene is TRBJ2-1, the V gene TRBV12-3 or TRBV12-4; TRBD2 matches at 8 bases. V shed 5 bases and J 5 bases; nucleotides not matched to a gene: 8. The CDR3 totals 15 residues. Written as DNA, the CDR3 is TGTGCCAGCAGTCTCCAAAAAGCGGGGGACAATGAGCAGTTCTTC. The encoded protein is CASSLQKAGDNEQFF.

This sequence joins TRBV5-6 and TRBJ2-1; 8 bases are a match to TRBD2. Germline trimming cut 3 bases from V and 5 bases from J; bases unmatched to any gene: 10. The CDR3 has 16 residues. Looked up from germline, CDR1 is SGHDT and CDR2 is YYEEEE. CDR3: CASSSIGGRINNEQFF. CDR3 nucleotide sequence: TGTGCCAGCAGCTCTATCGGCGGGAGGATCAACAATGAGCAGTTCTTC. The full variable domain, its missing parts supplied by reference TRBV5-6 and TRBJ2-1, is DAGVTQSPTHLIKTRGQQVTLRCSPKSGHDTVSWYQQALGQGPQFIFQYYEEEERQRGNFPDRFSGHQFPNYSSELNVNALLLGDSALYLCASSSIGGRINNEQFFGPGTRLTVL.

There are a few counts of this clonotype. The gene calls are TRBV20-1 and TRBJ2-7; 9 nucleotides match TRBD2. The CDR3 is 17 residues long. J gave up 0 bases and V 4 bases, and 13 bases lay outside the gene matches. Germline values: CDR1 DFQATT, CDR2 SNEGSKA (reference sequence). CDR3 DNA sequence: TGCAGTGCTATGTTTTGGGGGCTAGCGGGATACTCCTACGAGCAGTACTTC. It yields the protein CSAMFWGLAGYSYEQYF.

There are many counts of this clonotype. The V and J genes are TRBV5-1 and TRBJ1-1; D is perhaps TRBD1 (6 bases). This CDR3 is 12 amino acids long. The germline CDR1 and CDR2 sequences are SGHRS and YFSETQ. V lost 5 bases and J 4 bases, leaving 9 bases between the germline ends. The CDR3 nucleotides read TGCGCCAGCAGGCAGGGGAGCACTGAAGCTTTCTTT. Protein product: CASRQGSTEAFF. The full variable domain, completed using reference TRBV5-1 and TRBJ1-1, is KAGVTQTPRYLIKTRGQQVTLSCSPISGHRSVSWYQQTPGQGLQFLFEYFSETQRNKGNFPGRFSGRQFSNSRSEMNVSTLELGDSALYLCASRQGSTEAFFGQGTRLTVV.

This clonotype was counted a few times. The rearrangement links TRBV6-1 to TRBJ1-1; D not resolved. The CDR3 has 13 amino acids. V was shortened by 1 base and J by 11 bases, with 14 bases between the two germline ends. Germline V gene data show CDR1 as MNHNS and CDR2 as SASEGT. The CDR3 sequence: CASSEEGPPRAFF. DNA for the CDR3: TGTGCCAGCAGTGAAGAAGGCCCGCCGCGCGCTTTCTTT.

This clonotype showed up just a few times. J is TRBJ2-4 and V is TRBV12-3 or TRBV12-4; 14 bases line up with TRBD2. The J segment lost 3 bases and the V segment lost 4 bases, leaving 8 bases of the junction unmatched. The CDR3 is 18 residues long. DNA for the CDR3: TGTGCCAGCAGTTCCAGACTAGCGGGGGGGCCGGACAAAAACATTCAGTACTTC. Amino acid sequence: CASSSRLAGGPDKNIQYF.

This chain connects TRBV7-9 to TRBJ1-1; D is uncertain. CDR1 is SEHNR, CDR2 FQNEAQ, per germline (reference sequence). Between the trimmed V and J ends, which lost 7 bases and 1 base, there was a span of 13 bases. The length of the CDR3 is 14 residues. The DNA of the CDR3 is TGTGCCAGCACCATCTCTAGGGCGAACACTGAAGCTTTCTTT. It yields the protein CASTISRANTEAFF.

The chain carries TRBV20-1 and TRBJ2-1, with D unresolved. Trimming left V 5 bases short and J 4 bases short, with 6 bases between. This CDR3 contains 11 residues. The germline gives CDR1 DFQATT, CDR2 SNEGSKA (reference sequence). The CDR3, as DNA: TGCAGTGCTCCCTATTACAATGAGCAGTTCTTC. Translating it yields CSAPYYNEQFF.